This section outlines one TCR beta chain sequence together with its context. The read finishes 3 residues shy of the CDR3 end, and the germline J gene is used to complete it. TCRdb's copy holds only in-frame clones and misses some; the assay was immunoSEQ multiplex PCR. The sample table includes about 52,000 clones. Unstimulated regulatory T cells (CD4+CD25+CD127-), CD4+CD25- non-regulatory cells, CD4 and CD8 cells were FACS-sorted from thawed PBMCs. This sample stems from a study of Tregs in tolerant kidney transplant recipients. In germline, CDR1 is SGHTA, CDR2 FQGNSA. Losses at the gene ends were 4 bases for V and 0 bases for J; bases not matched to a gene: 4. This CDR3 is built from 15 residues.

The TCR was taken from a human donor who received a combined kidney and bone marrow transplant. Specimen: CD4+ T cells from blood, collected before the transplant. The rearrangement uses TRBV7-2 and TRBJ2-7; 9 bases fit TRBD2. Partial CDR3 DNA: TGTGCCAGCAGCTCGCGGGGGGGCAGCTCCTACGAG. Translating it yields CASSSRGGSSYE. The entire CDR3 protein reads CASSSRGGSSYEQYF.